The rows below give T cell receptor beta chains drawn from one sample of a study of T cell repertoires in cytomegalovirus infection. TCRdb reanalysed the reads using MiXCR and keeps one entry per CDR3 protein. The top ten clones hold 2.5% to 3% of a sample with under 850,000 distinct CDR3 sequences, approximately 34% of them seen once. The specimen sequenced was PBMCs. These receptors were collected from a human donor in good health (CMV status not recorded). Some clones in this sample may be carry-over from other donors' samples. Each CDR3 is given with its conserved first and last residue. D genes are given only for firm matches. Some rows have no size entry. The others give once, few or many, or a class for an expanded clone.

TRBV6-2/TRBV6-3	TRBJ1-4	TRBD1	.	TGTGCCACTACCCGACAGGGAGGTGAAAAACTGTTTTTT	CATTRQGGEKLFF
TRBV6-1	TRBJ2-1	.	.	TGTGCCAGCAGTGAAGCAAGGGCCTTTTACAATGAGCAGTTCTTC	CASSEARAFYNEQFF
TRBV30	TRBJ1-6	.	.	TGTGCCTGGAGGACGGGGGGTGGGAATTCACCCCTCCACTTT	CAWRTGGGNSPLHF
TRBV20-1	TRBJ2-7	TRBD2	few	TGCAGTGCTAGAGAAGCGGGAGAGGGGTACGAGCAGTACTTC	CSAREAGEGYEQYF
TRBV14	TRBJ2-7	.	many	TGTGCCAGCAGCCGAAAGGGTTGGCCCTACGAGCAGTACTTC	CASSRKGWPYEQYF
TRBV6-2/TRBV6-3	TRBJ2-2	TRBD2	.	TGTGCCAGCAGTTACGCGGGAGCGATCACCGGGGAGCTGTTTTTT	CASSYAGAITGELFF
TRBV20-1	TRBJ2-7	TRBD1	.	TGCAGTGTGGAGAGGGTCGGGACAGGTCCTAACTACGAGCAGTACTTC	CSVERVGTGPNYEQYF
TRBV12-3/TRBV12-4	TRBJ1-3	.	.	TGTGCCAGCAGTTTAGAATTGTCGGGCGGGACACCAATCGACGCCATATATTTT	CASSLELSGGTPIDAIYF
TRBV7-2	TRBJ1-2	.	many	TGTGCCAGCAGCCTAGTAACAGGAAAGGCCGCCCAGACTTATGGCTACACCTTC	CASSLVTGKAAQTYGYTF
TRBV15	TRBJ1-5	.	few	TGTGCCACCAGCAGGTCCCGTGGAGGAGCGGGCGATCAGCCCCAGCATTTT	CATSRSRGGAGDQPQHF
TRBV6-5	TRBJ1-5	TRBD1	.	TGTGCCAGCAGTAGGGGACAGGGGGCCGCTCAGCCCCAGCATTTT	CASSRGQGAAQPQHF
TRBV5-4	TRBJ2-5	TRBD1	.	TGTGCCAGCAGCTTCCCCACAGGGGGCGCAGAGACCCAGTACTTC	CASSFPTGGAETQYF
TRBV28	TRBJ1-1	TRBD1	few	TGTGCCAGCAGGGGGGACAGGGGTCTTTCGACTGAAGCTTTCTTT	CASRGDRGLSTEAFF
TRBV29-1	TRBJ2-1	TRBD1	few	TGCAGCGCCGGACAGGGGGCTAATGAGCAGTTCTTC	CSAGQGANEQFF
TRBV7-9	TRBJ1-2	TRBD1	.	TGTGCCAGCAGCTTGGCGACAGGGGAGAATGCCTATGGCTACACCTTC	CASSLATGENAYGYTF
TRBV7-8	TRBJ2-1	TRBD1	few	TGTGCCAGCAGCCCCCGTCCCCTTGCCGACAGGGGGGAGCAGTTCTTC	CASSPRPLADRGEQFF
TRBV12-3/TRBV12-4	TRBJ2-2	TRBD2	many	TGTGCCAGCAGCATGAGGGGACTAGCGGGGGGCTTGAACACCGGGGAGCTGTTTTTT	CASSMRGLAGGLNTGELFF
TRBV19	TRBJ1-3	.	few	TGTGCCAGTAGTTCCCGAAGCTGGGGGGGAACTTCTGGAAACACCATATATTTT	CASSSRSWGGTSGNTIYF
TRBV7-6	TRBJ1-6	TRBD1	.	TGTGCCAGCAGCCCCCGGGACAGCCATTCACCCCTCCACTTT	CASSPRDSHSPLHF
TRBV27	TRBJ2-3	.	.	TGTGCCAGCAGTTTATTTGGACAGTCTACAGATACGCAGTATTTT	CASSLFGQSTDTQYF
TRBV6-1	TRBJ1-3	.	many	TGTGCCAGCAGTGACCCTTACAGAATCTCTGGAAACACCATATATTTT	CASSDPYRISGNTIYF
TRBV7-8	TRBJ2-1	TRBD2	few	TGTGCCAGCAGCACCCGGACTAGCGGGAGGGTCAGCTACAATGAGCAGTTCTTC	CASSTRTSGRVSYNEQFF
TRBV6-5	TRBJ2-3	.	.	TGTGCCAGCAGTTACTCGCGCGTCACAGATACGCAGTATTTT	CASSYSRVTDTQYF